A single sample is the source of the 26 T cell receptor beta chains below, sequenced in a study of a mutant IDH1 vaccine in newly diagnosed glioma. TCRdb's copy holds only in-frame clones and misses some; the assay was immunoSEQ multiplex PCR. The repertoire holds about 51,000 clones, with roughly 78% as singletons. Noted time point: week 5, during vaccination. The study gave 300 ug of mutant IDH1 20-mer peptide per vaccine dose, with topical imiquimod. Their target antigens are unknown. The sample consisted of PBMCs, taken from a glioma patient whose treatment included an IDH1 peptide vaccine. The origin of the receptors is a man between 50 and 59 years old with glioma.

This chain links TRBV5-3 with TRBJ1-1, with a weak D call TRBD1 (5 bases). TRBV5-3 is annotated as an ORF whose role is uncertain. The CDR3 runs to 10 residues. The DNA of the CDR3 is TGTGCGACTCTAGAACGGGGGGCTTTCTTT. Its protein is CATLERGAFF.

This clone showed up just once. V is TRBV25-1 and J is TRBJ2-5, with TRBD2 matching 16 bases. Germline V lookup: CDR1 MGHDK, CDR2 SYGVNS. V lost 4 bases, J lost 0 bases, and 5 bases stayed unmatched. This CDR3 has 18 amino acids. CDR3 nucleotide sequence: TGTGCCAGCAGTGCGGGACTAGCGGGGGGGCGGTACCAAGAGACCCAGTACTTC. Translation gives CASSAGLAGGRYQETQYF. The variable domain in full, with the rest retrieved from reference TRBV25-1 and TRBJ2-5, is EADIYQTPRYLVIGTGKKITLECSQTMGHDKMYWYQQDPGMELHLIHYSYGVNSTEKGDLSSESTVSRIRTEHFPLTLESARPSHTSQYLCASSAGLAGGRYQETQYFGPGTRLLVL.

The rearrangement links TRBV18 to TRBJ2-3, with 9 bases matching TRBD2. The CDR3 totals 15 residues. Germline lookup yields CDR1 KGHSH and CDR2 LQKENI. V trimming: 6 bases; J trimming: 2 bases; junction bases outside the gene matches: 6. CDR3 in amino acids: CASSSSGAVTDTQYF. The CDR3 coding sequence is TGTGCCAGCTCGTCTAGCGGGGCAGTCACAGATACGCAGTATTTT.

The rearrangement joins TRBV30 to TRBJ2-5; D is perhaps TRBD1 (5 bases). The CDR3 is 13 residues long. Germline V gives CDR1 GTSNPN, CDR2 SVGIG (reference sequence). V lost 0 bases and J lost 5, with 10 bases in between. The CDR3 region has the DNA TGTGCCTGGAGTGTCCAGGGTGGGGAGACCCAGTACTTC. Its translation: CAWSVQGGETQYF.

The J gene is TRBJ2-7, the V gene TRBV5-1, with 8 nucleotides matching TRBD2. The V gene's germline CDR1 is SGHRS and CDR2 YFSETQ. The CDR3 consists of 16 residues. V was pared by 4 bases and J by 0 bases, with 9 bases of the junction left unmatched. CDR3 in amino acids: CASSARGVLLSYEQYF. CDR3 DNA sequence: TGCGCCAGCAGCGCGCGGGGGGTGCTACTCTCCTACGAGCAGTACTTC. Drawing the rest from reference TRBV5-1 and TRBJ2-7, the complete variable domain is KAGVTQTPRYLIKTRGQQVTLSCSPISGHRSVSWYQQTPGQGLQFLFEYFSETQRNKGNFPGRFSGRQFSNSRSEMNVSTLELGDSALYLCASSARGVLLSYEQYFGPGTRLTVT.

Worth noting for this clone: One end of the junction fails to match germline, which may point to a read error. The V and J genes are TRBV19 and TRBJ1-1; unclear D gene. The germline CDR1 and CDR2 sequences are LNHDA and SQIVND (reference sequence). The CDR3 length is 11 residues. This CDR3 reads CASVGLQKLYF. The CDR3 DNA reads as TGTGCCAGTGTCGGGTTACAGAAGCTTTATTTT. The full variable domain, completed using reference TRBV19 and TRBJ1-1, is DGGITQSPKYLFRKEGQNVTLSCEQNLNHDAMYWYRQDPGQGLRLIYYSQIVNDFQKGDIAEGYSVSREKKESFPLTVTSAQKNPTAFYLCASVGLQKLYFGQGTRLTVV.

Turning to this clone: Other DNA sequences in the sample encode the same CDR3. The CDR3 DNA follows: TGTGCCATCAGTGATCCGGGACAGGGGGATGAAAAACTGTTTTTT. This encodes CAISDPGQGDEKLFF. The genes are TRBV10-3 and TRBJ1-4; 11 bases agree with TRBD1. Germline CDR1 reads ENHRY; CDR2 reads SYGVKD. V lost 3 bases and J lost 6; bases outside the gene matches: 3. The CDR3 spans 15 residues.

The chain links TRBV7-2 to TRBJ1-2, with a possible D match to TRBD1 (5 bases). V dropped 4 bases and J dropped 2 bases, with 17 bases sitting between them. Germline CDR1 reads SGHTA; CDR2 reads FQGNSA. CDR3 length: 16 residues. This chain's CDR3 is CASSYDRQLTNYGYTF. CDR3 bases: TGTGCCAGCAGCTATGATCGACAGCTTACGAACTATGGCTACACCTTC.

The chain uses TRBV19 and TRBJ2-7; D gene unclear. V lost 5 bases, J lost 0 bases, and 14 bases lay in between. The CDR3 sequence is 15 residues long. Per the germline V gene, CDR1 is LNHDA and CDR2 is SQIVND (reference sequence). CDR3 nucleotide sequence: TGTGCCAGTAGTGCCGGCCATAGGAGCTCCTACGAGCAGTACTTC. This sequence encodes CASSAGHRSSYEQYF.

The chain employs TRBV7-2 and TRBJ2-4; tentatively, D is TRBD1 or TRBD2 (5 bases each). Germline-derived CDR1 and CDR2 are SGHTA and FQGNSA. V lost 1 base, J lost 2 bases, and 15 bases lay in between. The CDR3 totals 17 residues. The CDR3 region has the DNA TGTGCCAGCAGCTTAGTCATAGAGAGGGGATCCAAAAACATTCAGTACTTC. It encodes CASSLVIERGSKNIQYF.

This clone was recorded a few times. V gene TRBV2 combines with J gene TRBJ2-7, with 8 bases identical to TRBD2. Germline V gives CDR1 SNHLY, CDR2 FYNNEI. The CDR3 is 15 residues long. The junction had 5 bases not matched to a gene; V was cut back by 2 bases and J by 2 bases. DNA for the CDR3: TGTGCCAGCAGTGAACTGGGCGGGGGGACCTACGAGCAGTACTTC. It yields the protein CASSELGGGTYEQYF.

The chain carries TRBV5-6 and TRBJ2-7; no clear D. The germline V and J ends were trimmed by 0 bases and 6 bases, with 7 bases remaining between them. The CDR3 is 12 amino acids. Germline loops: CDR1 SGHDT, CDR2 YYEEEE. In DNA form, the CDR3 reads TGTGCCAGCAGCTTGGTCAGCCGCGAGCAGTACTTC. Amino acids: CASSLVSREQYF.

This chain's CDR3 is CSVAGQYNQPQHF. CDR3 sequence (DNA): TGCAGCGTTGCGGGACAGTACAATCAGCCCCAGCATTTT. The genes are TRBV29-1 and TRBJ1-5; 7 bases are shared with TRBD1. After removal of 4 bases from V and 3 bases from J, the junction contained 3 bases not matched to a gene. The CDR3 extends over 13 amino acids. Germline V gene data show CDR1 as SQVTM and CDR2 as ANQGSEA. The whole variable domain, remainder taken from reference TRBV29-1 and TRBJ1-5, is SAVISQKPSRDICQRGTSLTIQCQVDSQVTMMFWYRQQPGQSLTLIATANQGSEATYESGFVIDKFPISRPNLTFSTLTVSNMSPEDSSIYLCSVAGQYNQPQHFGDGTRLSIL.

The gene calls are TRBV25-1 and TRBJ1-6; D unclear. The CDR3 sequence is 15 residues long. Trimming cost V 2 bases and J 0 bases, with 5 bases left between them. CDR1 and CDR2 from the germline V gene are MGHDK and SYGVNS. The CDR3 reads CASSEATSYNSPLHF. The CDR3 DNA reads TGTGCCAGCAGTGAAGCAACCTCCTATAATTCACCCCTCCACTTT.

The J gene is TRBJ1-1, the V gene TRBV30; tentative D call: TRBD1 (6 bases). This CDR3 is built from 15 residues. Germline V CDR1 and CDR2: GTSNPN, SVGIG (reference sequence). V lost 2 bases and J lost 6, with 19 bases in between. Here the CDR3 DNA reads TGTGCCTGGAGTCCCGCCCTTACAGGGATCCCTGAAGCTTTCTTT. Protein product: CAWSPALTGIPEAFF. Looking up the rest from reference TRBV30 and TRBJ1-1 gives the full variable domain: SQTIHQWPATLVQPVGSPLSLECTVEGTSNPNLYWYRQAAGRGLQLLFYSVGIGQISSEVPQNLSASRPQDRQFILSSKKLLLSDSGFYLCAWSPALTGIPEAFFGQGTRLTVV.

This clone has more than one count but fewer than ten. The chain combines TRBV5-5 with TRBJ2-5; 8 bases are shared with TRBD1. With 4 bases clipped from V and 1 base from J, the junction kept 9 bases outside the gene matches. Germline lookup yields CDR1 SGHKS and CDR2 YYEKEE (reference sequence). CDR3 length: 16 amino acids. DNA of the CDR3: TGTGCCAGCAGCGACCCCCGGACAGGGTTCCAAGAGACCCAGTACTTC. This translates into CASSDPRTGFQETQYF.

The V call is TRBV5-1, the J call TRBJ2-5; TRBD2 agrees at 13 bases. Per germline, CDR1 SGHRS and CDR2 YFSETQ. V was pared by 4 bases and J by 2 bases, with 5 bases of the junction left unmatched. The CDR3 spans 16 residues. CDR3 nucleotides: TGCGCCAGCAGCCCGGGACTAGCGGGGATTCAAGAGACCCAGTACTTC. Translating it yields CASSPGLAGIQETQYF.

The chain recombines TRBV6-1 with TRBJ2-7; TRBD1 might be the D (6 bases). This CDR3 has 12 amino acids. Trimming removed 8 bases from V and 7 bases from J, with 15 bases in between. CDR1 and CDR2 (germline): MNHNS, SASEGT. The CDR3 nucleotides are TGTGCCAGCCAACCAGGGGCGCGGGAGCAGTACTTC. The encoded protein is CASQPGAREQYF.

This rearrangement joins TRBV6-1 to TRBJ2-6; D remains ambiguous. The CDR3 totals 15 residues. CDR1 MNHNS and CDR2 SASEGT come from the germline V gene. V was shortened by 7 bases and J by 0 bases, with 10 bases between the two germline ends. For the CDR3, the DNA is TGTGCCAGCAAGACACCGCCCTCTGGGGCCAACGTCCTGACTTTC. This encodes CASKTPPSGANVLTF.

This chain joins TRBV11-2 and TRBJ1-3, with D possibly matching TRBD1 (5 bases). CDR1 SGHAT and CDR2 FQNNGV come from the germline V gene. Between the trimmed V and J ends, which lost 0 bases and 4 bases, there was a span of 10 bases. The CDR3 sequence is 15 residues long. The CDR3 is CASSLDQGRGNTIYF. The CDR3 bases are TGTGCCAGCAGCTTAGATCAGGGCAGAGGAAACACCATATATTTT. Full variable domain (missing parts from reference TRBV11-2 and TRBJ1-3): EAGVAQSPRYKIIEKRQSVAFWCNPISGHATLYWYQQILGQGPKLLIQFQNNGVVDDSQLPKDRFSAERLKGVDSTLKIQPAKLEDSAVYLCASSLDQGRGNTIYFGEGSWLTVV.

This chain joins TRBV13 and TRBJ2-1, with TRBD1 as a possible D gene (6 bases). The CDR3 totals 12 residues. V gave up 10 bases and J gave up 6 bases, with 13 bases separating them. The germline CDR1 and CDR2 sequences are PRHDT and FYEKMQ (reference sequence). This chain's CDR3 is CATAGTPNEQFF. The CDR3 DNA reads TGTGCCACCGCCGGGACACCCAATGAGCAGTTCTTC.

The chain carries TRBV7-6 and TRBJ1-2; 8 bases map to TRBD1. The CDR3 is made up of 13 amino acids. The V gene end was trimmed by 5 bases and the J gene end by 4 bases; junction bases not matched to a gene: 3. Germline V CDR1 and CDR2: SGHVS, FNYEAQ. CDR3 residues: CASSPGTGYGYTF. CDR3 bases: TGTGCCAGCAGCCCCGGGACAGGCTATGGCTACACCTTC.

The table lists this clone with a few counts. V gene TRBV10-3 combines with J gene TRBJ2-7, with a weak D call TRBD1 (6 bases). The CDR3 length is 12 residues. Trimming stripped 4 bases from V and 3 bases from J, with 7 bases between. CDR1 is ENHRY, CDR2 SYGVKD, per germline. CDR3 amino acids: CAISGRGYEQYF. The CDR3 DNA reads TGTGCCATCAGTGGCAGGGGCTACGAGCAGTACTTC.

This clone has only one observation. V and J are TRBV27 and TRBJ2-1, with 8 bases lining up with TRBD1. This CDR3 is 14 amino acids long. Per the germline V gene, CDR1 is MNHEY and CDR2 is SMNVEV (reference sequence). V dropped 5 bases and J dropped 7; count of bases not matched to a gene: 7. DNA for the CDR3: TGTGCCAGCAGTCCGCTACAGGGGGTGAATGAGCAGTTCTTC. Encoded protein: CASSPLQGVNEQFF.

V and J are TRBV6-1 and TRBJ2-3; perhaps TRBD1 as D (6 bases). Trimming shortened V by 6 bases and J by 3 bases, and 19 bases separated the two germline ends. Germline V gene lookup returns CDR1 MNHNS and CDR2 SASEGT. The CDR3 length is 16 residues. In DNA, the CDR3 is TGTGCCAGCAGGGAATCTTACGGTCAGGGGACAGATACGCAGTATTTT. Its translation: CASRESYGQGTDTQYF.

In this sample, this clone turned up a few times. The chain uses TRBV4-3 and TRBJ1-4; 9 nucleotides agree with TRBD1. CDR3 length: 15 amino acids. Germline loops: CDR1 LGHNA, CDR2 YSLEER. The V segment lost 3 bases and the J segment 7 bases; nucleotides outside the gene matches: 6. For the CDR3, the DNA is TGCGCCAGCAGCCATGAGGGACAGGGTCGTGAAAAACTGTTTTTT. It is translated as CASSHEGQGREKLFF.